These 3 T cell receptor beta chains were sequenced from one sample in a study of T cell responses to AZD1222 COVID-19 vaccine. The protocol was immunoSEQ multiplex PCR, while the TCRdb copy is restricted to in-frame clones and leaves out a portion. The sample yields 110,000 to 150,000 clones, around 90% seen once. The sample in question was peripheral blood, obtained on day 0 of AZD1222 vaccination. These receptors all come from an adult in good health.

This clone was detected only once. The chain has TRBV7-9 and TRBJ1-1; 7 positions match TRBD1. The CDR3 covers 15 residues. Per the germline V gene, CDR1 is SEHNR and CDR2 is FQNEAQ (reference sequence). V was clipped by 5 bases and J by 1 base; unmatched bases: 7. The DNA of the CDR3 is TGTGCCAGCAGCATCTTAGGACAGGAGAACACTGAAGCTTTCTTT. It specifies CASSILGQENTEAFF.

CDR3 coding DNA: TGTGCCTGGGATTTTGGGGGGGGTGGATATGAAAAACTGTTTTTT. Residues: CAWDFGGGGYEKLFF. V gene TRBV30 combines with J gene TRBJ1-4, with D possibly TRBD1 on 5 matching bases. Germline assignment: CDR1 GTSNPN and CDR2 SVGIG (reference sequence). V shed 5 bases and J shed 6 bases, with 19 bases lying between them. The CDR3 covers 15 residues.

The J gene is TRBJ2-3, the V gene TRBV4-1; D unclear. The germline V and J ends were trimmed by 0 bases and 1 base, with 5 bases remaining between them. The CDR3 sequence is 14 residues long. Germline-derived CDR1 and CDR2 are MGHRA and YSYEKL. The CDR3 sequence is CASSQEVGTDTQYF. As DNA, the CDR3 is TGCGCCAGCAGCCAAGAAGTCGGCACAGATACGCAGTATTTT.